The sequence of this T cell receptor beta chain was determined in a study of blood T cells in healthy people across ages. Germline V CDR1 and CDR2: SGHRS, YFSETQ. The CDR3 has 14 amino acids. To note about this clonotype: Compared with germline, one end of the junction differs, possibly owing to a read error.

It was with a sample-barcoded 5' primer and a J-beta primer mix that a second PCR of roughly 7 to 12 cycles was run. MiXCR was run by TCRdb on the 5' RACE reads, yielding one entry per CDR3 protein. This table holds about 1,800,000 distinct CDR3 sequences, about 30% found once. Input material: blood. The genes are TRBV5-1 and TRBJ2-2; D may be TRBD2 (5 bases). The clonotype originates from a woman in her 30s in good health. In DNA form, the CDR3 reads TGCGCCAGCAGCCCCTCGGACCGAACCGGGGAGCGGTTTTTT. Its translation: CASSPSDRTGERFF.